This T cell receptor beta chain is from a study of spatial heterogeneity in lung cancer. Study-wide context: Donation came from around 77 patients with untreated early-stage non-small cell lung cancer. PBMC samples from follow-up, where available, were sequenced a median of around two years after resection. Study-level results: At resection, ubiquitous expanded tumor TCRs appeared in blood more than at follow-up.

The time point: blood at routine non-recurrence follow-up after resection. No cells were sorted before sequencing. The whole RNA sequenced was extracted from tumor, nontumor lung or frozen PBMC. V was pared by 0 bases and J by 1 base, with 10 bases between. This CDR3 has 16 residues. Germline lookup yields CDR1 MNHEY and CDR2 SVGAGI. Turning to this clonotype: Its antigen is unknown.

A unique molecular identifier was carried by every single TCR cDNA molecule. MiXCR, applied by TCRdb to the 5' RACE reads, yields one record per CDR3 protein. The table has 95,000 to 130,000 distinct CDR3 sequences, 9% to 15% seen once. Sample: PBMCs, taken at follow-up. The V call is TRBV6-5, the J call TRBJ1-3; TRBD1 might be the D (5 bases). The TCR originated in a male donor with early-stage non-small cell lung cancer. CDR3 protein: CASSYSSGPSGNTIYF. CDR3 DNA sequence: TGTGCCAGCAGTTACTCTTCAGGGCCGTCTGGAAACACCATATATTTT.